The 30 T cell receptor beta chains in this list originate from one sample, sequenced in a study of blood T cell repertoires in COVID-19. The table came from immunoSEQ multiplex PCR; TCRdb's copy has only in-frame clones and leaves some out. The repertoire holds some 160,000 clones, with around 77% as singletons. Sequencing used peripheral blood. The receptors were gathered from a man aged 65 to 79 with active or convalescent COVID-19.

The chain recombines TRBV25-1 with TRBJ1-1; the D gene is possibly TRBD1 (6 bases). The CDR3 runs 14 residues. V lost 9 bases and J 6 bases, leaving 20 bases between the germline ends. Germline-derived CDR1 and CDR2 are MGHDK and SYGVNS. This CDR3 reads CASTGAGGVSEAFF. The CDR3 bases are TGTGCCAGTACGGGTGCGGGGGGCGTTTCTGAAGCTTTCTTT. The whole variable domain, remainder taken from reference TRBV25-1 and TRBJ1-1, is EADIYQTPRYLVIGTGKKITLECSQTMGHDKMYWYQQDPGMELHLIHYSYGVNSTEKGDLSSESTVSRIRTEHFPLTLESARPSHTSQYLCASTGAGGVSEAFFGQGTRLTVV.

This chain connects TRBV2 to TRBJ1-4; TRBD1 aligns across 7 bases. This CDR3 has 13 residues. CDR1 is SNHLY, CDR2 FYNNEI, per germline. The junction had 5 bases not matched to a gene; V was cut back by 5 bases and J by 8 bases. DNA for the CDR3: TGTGCCAGCAGTACAGGGGTAGGGGAAAAACTGTTTTTT. This translates into CASSTGVGEKLFF. Drawing the rest from reference TRBV2 and TRBJ1-4, the complete variable domain is EPEVTQTPSHQVTQMGQEVILRCVPISNHLYFYWYRQILGQKVEFLVSFYNNEISEKSEIFDDQFSVERPDGSNFTLKIRSTKLEDSAMYFCASSTGVGEKLFFGSGTQLSVL.

V is TRBV19 and J is TRBJ2-2; no definite D call. The CDR3 sequence is 14 residues long. Trimming removed 8 bases from V and 0 bases from J, with 10 bases in between. CDR1 is LNHDA, CDR2 SQIVND, per germline (reference sequence). This chain's CDR3 is CASCLYSNTGELFF. The CDR3 region has the DNA TGTGCCAGTTGCCTTTACTCGAACACCGGGGAGCTGTTTTTT.

CDR3 nucleotides: TGCGCCAGCAGCCAAGAGTCGAATTCACCCCTCCACTTT. Its protein is CASSQESNSPLHF. This chain links TRBV4-3 with TRBJ1-6, with D unresolved. The CDR3 extends over 13 amino acids. The germline V gene encodes CDR1 LGHNA and CDR2 YSLEER. Trimming shortened V by 0 bases and J by 7 bases, and 4 bases separated the two germline ends.

As DNA, the CDR3 is TGCGCCAGCAGCCCTATAAACAGGGGATCGAATTCACCCCTCCACTTT. This encodes CASSPINRGSNSPLHF. The chain couples TRBV5-1 to TRBJ1-6; the match to TRBD1 covers 7 bases. The J segment lost 7 bases and the V segment lost 4 bases, leaving 11 bases of the junction unmatched. This CDR3 is 16 amino acids long. Per germline, CDR1 SGHRS and CDR2 YFSETQ.

The CDR3 sequence is CASSSGFSGNTIYF. CDR3 sequence (DNA): TGCGCCAGCAGTTCAGGGTTTTCTGGAAACACCATATATTTT. The rearrangement links TRBV10-2 to TRBJ1-3; D may be TRBD1 (5 bases). This CDR3 spans 14 amino acids. The ends were cut back, 5 bases at V and 1 base at J, with 9 bases in the middle. Germline V gene sequence: CDR1 WSHSY, CDR2 SAAADI.

The chain combines TRBV27 with TRBJ2-3; 8 bases align to TRBD2. V shed 2 bases, J shed 4 bases, and the junction held 11 bases outside the gene matches. Germline V gives CDR1 MNHEY, CDR2 SMNVEV (reference sequence). The CDR3 spans 17 residues. The CDR3 DNA reads TGTGCCAGCAGTTTAAGAACGGGGGGGCTCGGGGCAGATACGCAGTATTTT. Protein sequence: CASSLRTGGLGADTQYF.

CDR3 loop: CASSQDGSNNQPQHF. The CDR3 nucleotides are TGTGCCAGCAGCCAAGATGGGAGTAATAATCAGCCCCAGCATTTT. The chain carries TRBV3-1 (or the pseudogene TRBV3-2) and TRBJ1-5; D is unclear. V lost 0 bases, J lost 4 bases, and 10 bases lay in between. The CDR3 spans 15 residues. The germline V gene has CDR1 LGHDT and CDR2 YNNKEL (reference sequence).

The chain has TRBV7-8 and TRBJ2-2; 11 bases fit TRBD2. V lost 1 base to trimming and J lost 6 bases; unmatched junction nucleotides: 4. The V gene's germline CDR1 is SGHVS and CDR2 FQNEAQ. The CDR3 covers 16 residues. As DNA, the CDR3 is TGTGCCAGCAGCTTAGAAACTAGCGGGGGACCCGGGGAGCTGTTTTTT. Protein product: CASSLETSGGPGELFF.

The CDR3 nucleotides read TGTGCCTGGAGTTTGGGCTTGGCCTACGAGCAGTACTTC. This encodes CAWSLGLAYEQYF. V usage is TRBV30 and J usage is TRBJ2-7; D ambiguous. Trimming stripped 2 bases from V and 2 bases from J, with 10 bases between. The CDR3 totals 13 residues. The germline V gene encodes CDR1 GTSNPN and CDR2 SVGIG (reference sequence).

A few counts support this clone. The V and J genes are TRBV29-1 and TRBJ2-7, with 12 positions matching TRBD2. Germline V gene sequence: CDR1 SQVTM, CDR2 ANQGSEA. V was clipped by 6 bases and J by 2 bases; unmatched bases: 8. The CDR3 covers 15 residues. CDR3 sequence reads: CSVLGTSGSPYEQYF. DNA of the CDR3: TGCAGCGTCCTCGGGACTAGCGGGTCGCCCTACGAGCAGTACTTC.

The chain employs TRBV6-5 and TRBJ2-5; D call uncertain. Germline CDR1 is MNHEY and CDR2 is SVGAGI. The V end was cut by 7 bases, the J end by 2 bases, with 11 bases between. This CDR3 has 13 residues. The CDR3 loop is CASTWRAQETQYF. CDR3 coding DNA: TGTGCCAGCACTTGGCGAGCGCAAGAGACCCAGTACTTC.

V gene TRBV5-1 combines with J gene TRBJ1-2; a weak D match, TRBD1 (5 bases). Trimming left V 4 bases short and J 6 bases short, with 19 bases between. Germline assignment: CDR1 SGHRS and CDR2 YFSETQ. The CDR3 consists of 15 residues. The CDR3 loop is CASSPALGGTNGYTF. The CDR3 DNA reads as TGCGCCAGCAGCCCCGCGTTGGGGGGAACAAATGGCTACACCTTC. Together with reference TRBV5-1 and TRBJ1-2, the CDR3 gives the full variable domain: KAGVTQTPRYLIKTRGQQVTLSCSPISGHRSVSWYQQTPGQGLQFLFEYFSETQRNKGNFPGRFSGRQFSNSRSEMNVSTLELGDSALYLCASSPALGGTNGYTFGSGTRLTVV.

This chain connects TRBV5-5 to TRBJ1-3, with D maybe TRBD1 (6 bases). The germline gives CDR1 SGHKS, CDR2 YYEKEE (reference sequence). Deletions cut 2 bases from V and 4 bases from J, with 16 bases between. The CDR3 has 16 residues. The CDR3 sequence is CASSFQRQELGNTIYF. The CDR3 nucleotides read TGTGCCAGCAGCTTTCAGAGACAGGAGCTCGGAAACACCATATATTTT.

This chain uses TRBV5-1 with TRBJ1-2; a weak D match, TRBD1 (6 bases). V was clipped by 4 bases and J by 4 bases, with 11 bases between them. Per the germline V gene, CDR1 is SGHRS and CDR2 is YFSETQ. The CDR3 has 13 residues. This chain's CDR3 is CASSQGQTYGYTF. As DNA, the CDR3 is TGCGCCAGCAGCCAGGGACAAACCTATGGCTACACCTTC.

This clone was seen a handful of times. The chain couples TRBV28 to TRBJ2-3, with TRBD2 matching 9 bases. V lost 6 bases, J lost 2 bases, and 12 bases stayed unmatched. Germline lookup yields CDR1 MDHEN and CDR2 SYDVKM. The length of the CDR3 is 17 residues. The CDR3 loop is CASRPGGVAGDTDTQYF. In DNA, the CDR3 is TGTGCCAGCAGGCCCGGAGGGGTAGCGGGGGACACAGATACGCAGTATTTT.

The chain recombines TRBV6-1 with TRBJ2-5; D might be TRBD2 (6 bases). The CDR3 consists of 18 residues. In germline, CDR1 is MNHNS, CDR2 SASEGT. The ends were cut back, 4 bases at V and 2 bases at J, with 23 bases in the middle. Here the CDR3 DNA reads TGTGCCAGCAGTGCCGGGACTTCGCTGTTTGGGTTACAAGAGACCCAGTACTTC. It yields the protein CASSAGTSLFGLQETQYF.

The rearrangement joins TRBV18 to TRBJ1-5; D may be TRBD1 (6 bases). The CDR3 runs to 17 residues. Germline values: CDR1 KGHSH, CDR2 LQKENI. V dropped 4 bases and J dropped 4 bases, with 20 bases sitting between them. CDR3 DNA sequence: TGTGCCAGCTCACAAGAGGCCGGACAGAGTCAAAATCAGCCCCAGCATTTT. This gives the protein CASSQEAGQSQNQPQHF.

The chain employs TRBV27 and TRBJ1-6; the match to TRBD1 covers 7 bases. The CDR3 has 14 amino acids. V dropped 7 bases and J dropped 3; count of bases not matched to a gene: 3. The V gene's germline CDR1 is MNHEY and CDR2 SMNVEV (reference sequence). This CDR3 is CASKRDSYNSPLHF. The CDR3 coding sequence is TGTGCCAGCAAAAGGGACAGCTATAATTCACCCCTCCACTTT.

The chain employs TRBV24-1 and TRBJ1-2; no firm D call. V was shortened by 5 bases and J by 5 bases, with 8 bases between the two germline ends. The CDR3 covers 12 residues. Per the germline V gene, CDR1 is KGHDR and CDR2 is SFDVKD. The CDR3 here is CATSAGNYGYTF. The CDR3, as DNA: TGTGCCACCAGTGCGGGGAATTATGGCTACACCTTC.

The chain uses TRBV20-1 and TRBJ2-3, with 11 nucleotides matching TRBD2. Germline V gene data show CDR1 as DFQATT and CDR2 as SNEGSKA (reference sequence). Losses at the gene ends were 3 bases for V and 0 bases for J; bases not matched to a gene: 2. This CDR3 comprises 15 residues. CDR3: CSASTSGRSTDTQYF. The CDR3, as DNA: TGCAGTGCTAGTACTAGCGGGAGAAGCACAGATACGCAGTATTTT.

The chain employs TRBV9 and TRBJ2-2, with D perhaps TRBD2 (6 bases). V was cut by 0 bases and J by 4 bases, with 16 bases left in between. The CDR3 contains 17 residues. In germline, CDR1 is SGDLS, CDR2 YYNGEE. This CDR3 is CASSVANYGGTTGELFF. The CDR3, as DNA: TGTGCCAGCAGCGTAGCTAATTATGGGGGGACCACCGGGGAGCTGTTTTTT.

The chain recombines TRBV25-1 with TRBJ1-2; TRBD1 matches at 9 bases. Looked up from germline, CDR1 is MGHDK and CDR2 is SYGVNS. The CDR3 consists of 14 residues. Trimming took 4 bases from V and 4 from J; bases not matched to a gene: 4. The CDR3 region has the DNA TGTGCCAGCAGTGGGACAGGGGTGGGCTATGGCTACACCTTC. The encoded protein is CASSGTGVGYGYTF.

CDR3 DNA sequence: TGTGCCAGCAGCCCCTTGGGACAGGGTAATTCACCCCTCCACTTT. Translating it yields CASSPLGQGNSPLHF. The chain joins TRBV6-2 or TRBV6-3 to TRBJ1-6; 9 positions match TRBD1. Germline V gives CDR1 MNHEY, CDR2 SVGEGT. Unmatched junction bases numbered 6, after V lost 6 bases and J lost 6 bases. The CDR3 has 15 amino acids.

The chain carries TRBV5-1 and TRBJ1-4, with 8 bases identical to TRBD1. Germline-derived CDR1 and CDR2 are SGHRS and YFSETQ. This CDR3 spans 17 amino acids. Trimming at V came to 0 bases and at J to 0 bases, leaving 4 bases not matched to a gene. The CDR3 nucleotides read TGCGCCAGCAGCTTGGCCGACAGGGGCCCAACTAATGAAAAACTGTTTTTT. It yields the protein CASSLADRGPTNEKLFF. The complete variable domain, with remaining parts taken from reference TRBV5-1 and TRBJ1-4, reads KAGVTQTPRYLIKTRGQQVTLSCSPISGHRSVSWYQQTPGQGLQFLFEYFSETQRNKGNFPGRFSGRQFSNSRSEMNVSTLELGDSALYLCASSLADRGPTNEKLFFGSGTQLSVL.

This clone was recorded once. V usage is TRBV7-2 and J usage is TRBJ2-5, with 9 nucleotides matching TRBD2. Germline values: CDR1 SGHTA, CDR2 FQGNSA. The CDR3 runs 17 residues. J gave up 9 bases and V 1 base, and 15 bases lay outside the gene matches. The chain's CDR3 is CASSLVGGGGGPRSQYF. The CDR3 coding sequence is TGTGCCAGCAGCTTAGTAGGCGGCGGGGGGGGCCCAAGGTCCCAGTACTTC.

The chain recombines TRBV6-4 with TRBJ1-6; D gene uncertain. Germline V gives CDR1 MRHNA, CDR2 SNTAGT. CDR3 length equals 13 residues. V dropped 8 bases and J dropped 7 bases, with 12 bases sitting between them. CDR3 loop: CASRQDGNSPLHF. The DNA for the CDR3 is TGTGCCAGCCGCCAGGATGGAAATTCACCCCTCCACTTT.

CDR3 residues: CASSLRQGVNYGYTF. The DNA for the CDR3 is TGTGCCAGCAGCTTACGACAGGGGGTAAACTATGGCTACACCTTC. The chain has TRBV7-9 and TRBJ1-2, with 9 bases that match TRBD1. V lost 2 bases, J lost 2 bases, and 3 bases stayed unmatched. Germline assignment: CDR1 SEHNR and CDR2 FQNEAQ (reference sequence). This CDR3 has 15 residues.

The DNA of the CDR3 is TGTGCCTGGAGTGTGGGGGCCAATCAGCCCCAGCATTTT. Its protein product is CAWSVGANQPQHF. This sequence joins TRBV30 and TRBJ1-5; D perhaps matches TRBD1 (6 bases). Germline V lookup: CDR1 GTSNPN, CDR2 SVGIG (reference sequence). V lost 0 bases to trimming and J lost 3 bases, with 6 bases between them. This CDR3 spans 13 amino acids.

This rearrangement joins TRBV5-1 to TRBJ1-2; 9 bases fit TRBD1. The germline V gene has CDR1 SGHRS and CDR2 YFSETQ. This CDR3 contains 14 residues. The V gene end was trimmed by 2 bases and the J gene end by 4 bases; junction bases not matched to a gene: 3. The CDR3 region has the DNA TGCGCCAGCAGCTTCGACAGGGGGGCCTATGGCTACACCTTC. Translated: CASSFDRGAYGYTF.